This TCR beta chain was identified during a study of CD8+CD57+ T cells in acquired aplastic anemia. About the research overall: The DNA of sorted CD4+ and CD8+ cells averaged approximately 3.3 ug. Researchers reported that healthy donors averaged roughly 9.8 million reads for CD4+ cells. Study-level points and caveats: Common to patients and controls were roughly 30 CD8+ CDR3 sequences.

CDR3 and TCR beta VDJ profiling relied on genomic DNA as the template. TCRdb called the reads again in MiXCR, with one record for every CDR3 protein. Here the sample spans around 50,000 distinct CDR3 sequences, roughly 69% being singletons. Points on this clonotype: Its antigen is undetermined.

The CDR3 spans 15 residues. Germline-derived CDR1 and CDR2 are ENHRY and SYGVKD. With 6 bases clipped from V and 8 bases from J, the junction kept 11 bases outside the gene matches. V is TRBV10-3 and J is TRBJ2-1; 9 bases fit TRBD1. This clonotype originated in a human donor in good health, serving as a control. Material: sorted CD4+, CD8+, or CD8+CD57+ T cells (not recorded which) from PBMCs. Here the CDR3 DNA reads TGTGCCATCAGGAGAAACCGGGACAGGGTAGATGAGCAGTTCTTC. Protein sequence: CAIRRNRDRVDEQFF.